Detailed here is one T cell receptor (beta chain). Its antigen is not identified. This sample is part of a study of Ad26.COV2.S vaccination and SARS-CoV-2 variants. Study-level information: Once or twice, 56 days apart, Ad26.COV2.S was delivered intramuscularly. Whole-study findings and limits: Reports say spike-specific CD8+ and CD4+ T cell responses covered substantial breadth after vaccination.

Treatment indicated: 19 received Ad26.COV2.S at low or high dose, single or two shots; roughly five received placebo; per-sample allocation not given. The samples were gathered on day 63 after the first injection of vaccine or placebo. Germline lookup yields CDR1 SGHTA and CDR2 FQGNSA. V lost 1 base and J 0 bases, leaving 16 bases between the germline ends. The CDR3 covers 18 residues. Clones were read by immunoSEQ multiplex PCR, and TCRdb kept only the in-frame ones, dropping some. Of 350,000 to 500,000 clones in the sample, 75% to 90% were seen once. The sample here was peripheral blood, taken in a trial of Ad26.COV2.S vaccine versus placebo. The gene calls are TRBV7-2 and TRBJ1-5; D is ambiguous. The clonotype originates from a person aged 18-60 years who received the Ad26.COV2.S COVID-19 vaccine or a placebo. The CDR3 spells CASSLEVATLYSNQPQHF. The CDR3 DNA sequence: TGTGCCAGCAGCTTAGAAGTGGCCACCTTATATAGCAATCAGCCCCAGCATTTT.